Following are 32 T cell receptor beta chains from one sample sequenced in a study of CD8 T cells in Susac syndrome (dated by TCRdb to between 2018 and 2020). The protocol used for the library was the immunoSEQ multiplex PCR assay. RNA was extracted using the RNeasy kit, and about 0.5 to 1 ug of the RNA was reverse transcribed with random hexamers. The public reads were quality trimmed at Q25 with fastp and then assembled into clones with MiXCR by TCRdb, keeping productive beta chains. Each entry merges the rows of one CDR3 protein and shows their most common DNA and genes. The sample records more than 130,000 distinct CDR3 sequences, over 85% of which are singletons. The leading ten clones occupy approximately 0.3% of the sample. Specimen: CD8+ T cells from PBMCs. The origin of the receptors is a human donor in good health.

This clonotype was detected a few times. This rearrangement joins TRBV13 to TRBJ2-7; a weak D match, TRBD2 (5 bases). Germline CDR1 is PRHDT and CDR2 is FYEKMQ (reference sequence). This CDR3 is 14 amino acids long. V dropped 5 bases and J dropped 5 bases, with 16 bases sitting between them. Here the CDR3 reads CASSMDSIGDEQYF. The CDR3 coding sequence is TGTGCCAGCAGCATGGACTCGATAGGTGACGAGCAGTACTTC.

The chain joins TRBV5-4 to TRBJ1-2; no definite D call. V was trimmed by 9 bases and J by 8 bases, leaving 14 bases between them. This CDR3 is 11 amino acids long. The V gene's germline CDR1 is SGHNT and CDR2 YYREEE (reference sequence). CDR3 DNA sequence: TGTGCCATCCCATCCCGGGGAGGCTACACCTTC. As protein: CAIPSRGGYTF.

The chain employs TRBV18 and TRBJ2-7; no definite D call. The germline V gene encodes CDR1 KGHSH and CDR2 LQKENI. Trimming stripped 8 bases from V and 7 bases from J, with 12 bases between. This CDR3 has 11 residues. The DNA for the CDR3 is TGTGCCAGCAGCCCAGGTGGGGAGCAGTACTTC. Translated, it gives CASSPGGEQYF.

The chain joins TRBV4-3 to TRBJ2-1; the D is unclear. Trimming cost V 3 bases and J 1 base, with 16 bases left between them. The CDR3 sequence is 17 residues long. Germline V CDR1 and CDR2: LGHNA, YSLEER. The CDR3 DNA reads as TGCGCCAGCAGCCACCGTCTCCAGTCCGGGTCCTACAATGAGCAGTTCTTC. The encoded protein is CASSHRLQSGSYNEQFF.

The chain recombines TRBV4-3 with TRBJ1-2; TRBD1 aligns across 10 bases. J was trimmed by 7 bases and V by 1 base; bases with no gene match: 3. Germline loops: CDR1 LGHNA, CDR2 YSLEER. The CDR3 has 14 amino acids. CDR3 sequence reads: CASSQGQGAAGYTF. The CDR3 nucleotides read TGCGCCAGCAGCCAAGGACAGGGGGCAGCTGGCTACACCTTC.

The V and J genes are TRBV30 and TRBJ2-7, with TRBD2 matching 7 bases. Looked up from germline, CDR1 is GTSNPN and CDR2 is SVGIG (reference sequence). The trim removed 0 bases at V and 4 bases at J, leaving 9 bases unmatched. The CDR3 runs 15 residues. CDR3 bases: TGTGCCTGGAGTGTAGGGGCGGGAGTAACGTACGAGCAGTACTTC. Translating it yields CAWSVGAGVTYEQYF. Variable domain in full (rest from reference TRBV30 and TRBJ2-7): SQTIHQWPATLVQPVGSPLSLECTVEGTSNPNLYWYRQAAGRGLQLLFYSVGIGQISSEVPQNLSASRPQDRQFILSSKKLLLSDSGFYLCAWSVGAGVTYEQYFGPGTRLTVT.

The chain has TRBV29-1 and TRBJ2-7; 12 bases agree with TRBD2. This CDR3 is built from 14 residues. V lost 4 bases to trimming and J lost 0 bases; unmatched junction nucleotides: 1. Germline CDR1 is SQVTM and CDR2 is ANQGSEA. As DNA, the CDR3 is TGCAGCGTTGCGACTAGCGGGAGCTCCTACGAGCAGTACTTC. Its protein product is CSVATSGSSYEQYF.

This chain uses TRBV4-3 with TRBJ2-3; maybe TRBD2 (6 bases). V lost 1 base and J lost 0, with 17 bases in between. CDR1 and CDR2 from the germline V gene are LGHNA and YSLEER. CDR3 size: 18 residues. CDR3 in DNA: TGCGCCAGCAGCCAAGCGAATGTTCTAGCGTCTAGCACAGATACGCAGTATTTT. Its protein is CASSQANVLASSTDTQYF.

The gene calls are TRBV4-3 and TRBJ2-7; D is possibly TRBD1 (5 bases). The V and J ends lost 0 bases and 6 bases respectively, with 15 bases between them. This CDR3 region has 15 residues. Germline V CDR1 and CDR2: LGHNA, YSLEER. The CDR3 DNA follows: TGCGCCAGCAGCCAAGATGGGGCTAGTAGGGGCGAGCAGTACTTC. It specifies CASSQDGASRGEQYF.

This clonotype has only a few counts. The chain has TRBV18 and TRBJ2-3; 7 nucleotides line up with TRBD1. Germline trimming cut 4 bases from V and 2 bases from J; bases unmatched to any gene: 3. Looked up from germline, CDR1 is KGHSH and CDR2 is LQKENI. This CDR3 is built from 14 residues. Here the CDR3 reads CASSQTGPTDTQYF. The CDR3 DNA sequence: TGTGCCAGCTCACAGACAGGGCCCACAGATACGCAGTATTTT.

This chain joins TRBV6-2 or TRBV6-3 and TRBJ2-7; D may be TRBD1 or TRBD2 (5 bases each). Trimming left V 6 bases short and J 4 bases short, with 10 bases between. Germline V CDR1 and CDR2: MNHEY, SVGEGT. This CDR3 is built from 12 residues. The CDR3 region has the DNA TGTGCCAGCAGGACAGACTATTACGAGCAGTACTTC. It specifies CASRTDYYEQYF.

The chain recombines TRBV28 with TRBJ2-1; 7 bases are shared with TRBD1. V shed 2 bases, J shed 0 bases, and the junction held 10 bases outside the gene matches. The CDR3 runs 18 residues. Germline CDR1 MDHEN, CDR2 SYDVKM. The DNA of the CDR3 is TGTGCCAGCAGTTTAGGTTCCGGGACAGCGTTCTCCTACAATGAGCAGTTCTTC. Translated: CASSLGSGTAFSYNEQFF.

The chain joins TRBV13 to TRBJ2-1; 9 bases map to TRBD2. Germline CDR1 PRHDT, CDR2 FYEKMQ (reference sequence). The V segment lost 1 base and the J segment 0 bases; nucleotides outside the gene matches: 10. This CDR3 is built from 19 residues. The CDR3 loop reads CASSLEGAGGPNSYNEQFF. CDR3 sequence (DNA): TGTGCCAGCAGCTTAGAGGGGGCGGGAGGGCCCAACTCCTACAATGAGCAGTTCTTC.

V is TRBV9 and J is TRBJ2-7; D gene unclear. The CDR3 runs to 14 residues. V was shortened by 3 bases and J by 1 base, with 11 bases between the two germline ends. Per the germline V gene, CDR1 is SGDLS and CDR2 is YYNGEE. CDR3 nucleotide sequence: TGTGCCAGCAGCGCATCTTGGGGTTCCTACGAGCAGTACTTC. Its translation: CASSASWGSYEQYF.

The rearrangement links TRBV6-1 to TRBJ2-1; 13 bases match TRBD2. V shed 6 bases, J shed 2 bases, and the junction held 10 bases outside the gene matches. The length of the CDR3 is 18 residues. The germline gives CDR1 MNHNS, CDR2 SASEGT. This CDR3 reads CASRQPGTSGAPYNEQFF. CDR3 nucleotides: TGTGCCAGCAGGCAGCCAGGGACTAGCGGGGCCCCCTACAATGAGCAGTTCTTC.

The chain employs TRBV11-1 and TRBJ2-1, with D possibly being TRBD2 (6 bases). CDR1 SGHAT and CDR2 FQDESV come from the germline V gene (reference sequence). The CDR3 extends over 14 amino acids. Trimming cost V 3 bases and J 10 bases, with 16 bases left between them. The CDR3 here is CASSFGSGTGEQFF. CDR3 DNA sequence: TGTGCCAGCAGCTTCGGGAGTGGAACGGGCGAGCAGTTCTTC.

This clonotype has a single count. The CDR3 DNA follows: TGTGCCTGGGGCCCGTTGGGGGCTTTCTTT. The encoded protein is CAWGPLGAFF. The chain recombines TRBV30 with TRBJ1-1; D ambiguous. Germline CDR1 reads GTSNPN; CDR2 reads SVGIG (reference sequence). Trimming pared 5 bases from V and 11 bases from J, leaving 12 bases between. This CDR3 has 10 amino acids.

This clonotype was observed a single time. This rearrangement joins TRBV29-1 to TRBJ2-7, with a weak D call TRBD1 (6 bases). The CDR3 is made up of 16 amino acids. Trimming cost V 0 bases and J 1 base, with 16 bases left between them. Germline V lookup: CDR1 SQVTM, CDR2 ANQGSEA. CDR3 coding DNA: TGCAGCGTTGAAGATCAAAGAACAGGGCAATCCTACGAGCAGTACTTC. Residues: CSVEDQRTGQSYEQYF.

The chain joins TRBV27 to TRBJ1-2; TRBD1 might be the D (6 bases). The CDR3 has 15 residues. Trimming stripped 5 bases from V and 4 bases from J, with 17 bases between. From germline, CDR1 is MNHEY and CDR2 SMNVEV (reference sequence). In DNA form, the CDR3 reads TGTGCCAGCAGTCTTGCCTCAGGGGACGGCTATGGCTACACCTTC. This translates into CASSLASGDGYGYTF.

The genes are TRBV30 and TRBJ2-5; a weak D match, TRBD2 (5 bases). The CDR3 sequence is 14 residues long. Looked up from germline, CDR1 is GTSNPN and CDR2 is SVGIG (reference sequence). The germline V and J ends were trimmed by 0 bases and 5 bases, with 13 bases remaining between them. The chain's CDR3 is CAWSVSDGRETQYF. Here the CDR3 DNA reads TGTGCCTGGAGTGTTAGCGACGGTAGGGAGACCCAGTACTTC.

J is TRBJ1-5 and V is TRBV30; D call uncertain. This CDR3 spans 12 amino acids. V lost 2 bases, J lost 6 bases, and 8 bases lay in between. Germline V lookup: CDR1 GTSNPN, CDR2 SVGIG (reference sequence). The CDR3 loop reads CAWSYGSQPQHF. CDR3 nucleotide sequence: TGTGCCTGGAGTTATGGAAGTCAGCCCCAGCATTTT.

The V call is TRBV27, the J call TRBJ1-5; no clear D gene. The length of the CDR3 is 12 residues. CDR1 MNHEY and CDR2 SMNVEV come from the germline V gene (reference sequence). Trimming pared 0 bases from V and 9 bases from J, leaving 6 bases between. The CDR3 nucleotides are TGTGCCAGCAGTTTATCGGGAGGGCCCCAGCATTTT. It codes for CASSLSGGPQHF.

The chain recombines TRBV30 with TRBJ2-7, with 9 bases identical to TRBD2. Germline V CDR1 and CDR2: GTSNPN, SVGIG (reference sequence). This CDR3 has 13 residues. Germline trimming cut 6 bases from V and 0 bases from J; bases unmatched to any gene: 3. In nucleotides, the CDR3 is TGTGCCTGTATAGCGGGAGACTCCTACGAGCAGTACTTC. As protein: CACIAGDSYEQYF.

This clonotype occurred once. The chain combines TRBV7-9 with TRBJ2-5; 11 bases are shared with TRBD2. Germline CDR1 and CDR2: SEHNR and FQNEAQ (reference sequence). The J segment lost 0 bases and the V segment lost 5 bases, leaving 11 bases of the junction unmatched. This CDR3 comprises 18 residues. In DNA form, the CDR3 reads TGTGCCAGCAGCCCCCGAGAGGCTAGCGGGAGGTACCAAGAGACCCAGTACTTC. Translation: CASSPREASGRYQETQYF. Complete variable domain (other parts from reference TRBV7-9 and TRBJ2-5): DTGVSQNPRHKITKRGQNVTFRCDPISEHNRLYWYRQTLGQGPEFLTYFQNEAQLEKSRLLSDRFSAERPKGSFSTLEIQRTEQGDSAMYLCASSPREASGRYQETQYFGPGTRLLVL.

V is TRBV7-2 and J is TRBJ2-1; TRBD2 matches 10 bases. CDR3 size: 18 residues. Germline values: CDR1 SGHTA, CDR2 FQGNSA. The V gene end was trimmed by 3 bases and the J gene end by 5 bases; junction bases not matched to a gene: 13. The CDR3 sequence: CASSLRFSASGGHNEQFF. CDR3 nucleotide sequence: TGTGCCAGCAGCTTGCGGTTTTCGGCTAGCGGGGGACACAATGAGCAGTTCTTC. Complete variable domain (other parts from reference TRBV7-2 and TRBJ2-1): GAGVSQSPSNKVTEKGKDVELRCDPISGHTALYWYRQSLGQGLEFLIYFQGNSAPDKSGLPSDRFSAERTGGSVSTLTIQRTQQEDSAVYLCASSLRFSASGGHNEQFFGPGTRLTVL.

The chain joins TRBV7-3 to TRBJ1-1, with 8 bases aligning to TRBD1. With 5 bases clipped from V and 8 bases from J, the junction kept 7 bases outside the gene matches. The CDR3 totals 13 residues. From germline, CDR1 is SGHTA and CDR2 FQGTGA. The CDR3 sequence is CASSPGGDREAFF. The CDR3 DNA follows: TGTGCCAGCAGCCCAGGGGGGGACAGGGAAGCTTTCTTT.

The genes are TRBV9 and TRBJ2-3, with 7 bases aligning to TRBD2. V lost 4 bases and J lost 2; bases outside the gene matches: 10. The CDR3 totals 16 residues. Germline V gene data show CDR1 as SGDLS and CDR2 as YYNGEE. CDR3 coding DNA: TGTGCCAGCAGCTCAGTCGGGGGAGGGCACACAGATACGCAGTATTTT. Its translation is CASSSVGGGHTDTQYF.

The rearrangement uses TRBV28 and TRBJ2-5; weak D call: TRBD1 (7 bases). Trimming took 2 bases from V and 5 from J, leaving 12 bases between them. The germline V gene has CDR1 MDHEN and CDR2 SYDVKM. This CDR3 is 14 amino acids long. The CDR3 protein is CASSLRRGRETQYF. The DNA for the CDR3 is TGTGCCAGCAGTTTAAGGAGGGGGCGGGAGACCCAGTACTTC.

The chain carries TRBV27 and TRBJ2-2; D is ambiguous. Germline V gene data show CDR1 as MNHEY and CDR2 as SMNVEV (reference sequence). The V and J ends lost 5 bases and 6 bases respectively, with 10 bases between them. The CDR3 sequence is 13 residues long. The CDR3 DNA follows: TGTGCCAGCAGTAACTTGGGTGCCGGGGAGCTGTTTTTT. This gives the protein CASSNLGAGELFF.

The chain recombines TRBV7-9 with TRBJ2-1, with D maybe TRBD2 (5 bases). This CDR3 spans 14 amino acids. Trimming took off 5 bases at V and 7 bases at J, with 15 bases between the two ends. CDR1 is SEHNR and CDR2 is FQNEAQ in the germline V gene (reference sequence). As DNA, the CDR3 is TGTGCCAGCAGCCTACCAGCAAGGGAGAATGAGCAGTTCTTC. This codes for CASSLPARENEQFF.

This sequence joins TRBV9 and TRBJ2-5; D is ambiguous. With 4 bases removed from V and 5 bases from J, the gap between germline ends came to 15 bases. This CDR3 contains 14 residues. CDR1 and CDR2 from the germline V gene are SGDLS and YYNGEE. This chain's CDR3 is CASSSSGGDETQYF. CDR3 nucleotides: TGTGCCAGCAGCTCCTCGGGTGGAGACGAGACCCAGTACTTC.

This clonotype was seen only once. This chain joins TRBV25-1 and TRBJ2-7; TRBD2 aligns across 11 bases. This CDR3 region has 14 residues. The germline V gene encodes CDR1 MGHDK and CDR2 SYGVNS. V lost 4 bases and J lost 4; bases outside the gene matches: 3. The CDR3 DNA reads TGTGCCAGCAGTGTCCTAGCGGGAGGATACGAGCAGTACTTC. Amino acids: CASSVLAGGYEQYF.